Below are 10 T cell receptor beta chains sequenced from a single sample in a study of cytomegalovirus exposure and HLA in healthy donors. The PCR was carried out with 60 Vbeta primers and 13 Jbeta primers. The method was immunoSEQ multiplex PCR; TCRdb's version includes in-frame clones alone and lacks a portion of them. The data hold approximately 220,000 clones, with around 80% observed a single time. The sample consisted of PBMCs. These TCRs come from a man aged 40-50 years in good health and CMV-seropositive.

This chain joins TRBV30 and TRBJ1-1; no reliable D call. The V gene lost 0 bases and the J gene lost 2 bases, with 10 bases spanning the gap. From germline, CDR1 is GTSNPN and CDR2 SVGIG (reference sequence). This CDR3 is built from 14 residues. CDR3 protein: CAWSVWQANTEAFF. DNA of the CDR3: TGTGCCTGGAGTGTATGGCAGGCCAACACTGAAGCTTTCTTT.

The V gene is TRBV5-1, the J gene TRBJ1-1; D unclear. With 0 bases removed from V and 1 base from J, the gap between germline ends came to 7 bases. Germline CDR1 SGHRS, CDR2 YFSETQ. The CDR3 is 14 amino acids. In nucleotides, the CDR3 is TGCGCCAGCAGCTTGGAAAGCTCGAACACTGAAGCTTTCTTT. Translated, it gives CASSLESSNTEAFF.

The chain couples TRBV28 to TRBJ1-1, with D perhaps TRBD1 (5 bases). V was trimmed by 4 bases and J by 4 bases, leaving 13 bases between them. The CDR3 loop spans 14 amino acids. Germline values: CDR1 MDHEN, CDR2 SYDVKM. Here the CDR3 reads CASSSGGGSTEAFF. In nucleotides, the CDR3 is TGTGCCAGCAGTTCTGGCGGGGGGTCCACTGAAGCTTTCTTT.

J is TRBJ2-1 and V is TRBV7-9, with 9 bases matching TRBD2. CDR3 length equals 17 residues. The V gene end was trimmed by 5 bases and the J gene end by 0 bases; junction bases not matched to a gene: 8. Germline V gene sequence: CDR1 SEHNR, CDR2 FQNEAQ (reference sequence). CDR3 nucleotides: TGTGCCAGCAGCCCTCGGGGTAGCGGGAGCTCCTACAATGAGCAGTTCTTC. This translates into CASSPRGSGSSYNEQFF.

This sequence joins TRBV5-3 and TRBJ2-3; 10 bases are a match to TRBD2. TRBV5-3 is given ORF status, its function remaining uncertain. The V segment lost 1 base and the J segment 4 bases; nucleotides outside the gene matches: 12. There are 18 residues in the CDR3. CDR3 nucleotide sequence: TGTGCCAGAAGCTTGAAGGGAAGCGGGAGGGCCGGATCAGATACGCAGTATTTT. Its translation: CARSLKGSGRAGSDTQYF.

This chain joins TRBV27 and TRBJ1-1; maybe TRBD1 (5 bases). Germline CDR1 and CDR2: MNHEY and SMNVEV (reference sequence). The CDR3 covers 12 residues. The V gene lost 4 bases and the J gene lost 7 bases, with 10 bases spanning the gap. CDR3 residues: CASSYGRGEAFF. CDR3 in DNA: TGTGCCAGCAGTTATGGGAGGGGTGAAGCTTTCTTT.

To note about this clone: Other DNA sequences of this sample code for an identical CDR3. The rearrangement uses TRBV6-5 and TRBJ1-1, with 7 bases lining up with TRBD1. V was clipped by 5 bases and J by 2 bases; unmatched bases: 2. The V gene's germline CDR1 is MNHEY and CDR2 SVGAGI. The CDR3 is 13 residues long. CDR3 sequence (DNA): TGTGCCAGCAGTAGGACAGGAAACACTGAAGCTTTCTTT. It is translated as CASSRTGNTEAFF.

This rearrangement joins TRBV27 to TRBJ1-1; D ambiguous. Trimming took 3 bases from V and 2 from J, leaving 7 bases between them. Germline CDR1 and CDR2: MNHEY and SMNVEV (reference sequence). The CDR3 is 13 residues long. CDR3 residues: CASSFTVNTEAFF. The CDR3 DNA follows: TGTGCCAGCAGTTTTACGGTTAACACTGAAGCTTTCTTT.

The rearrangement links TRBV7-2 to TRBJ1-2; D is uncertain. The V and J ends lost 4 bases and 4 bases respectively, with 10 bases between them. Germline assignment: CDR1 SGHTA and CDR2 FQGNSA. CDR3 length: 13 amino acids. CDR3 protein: CASSSGRTYGYTF. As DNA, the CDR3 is TGTGCCAGCAGCTCGGGGAGGACCTATGGCTACACCTTC.

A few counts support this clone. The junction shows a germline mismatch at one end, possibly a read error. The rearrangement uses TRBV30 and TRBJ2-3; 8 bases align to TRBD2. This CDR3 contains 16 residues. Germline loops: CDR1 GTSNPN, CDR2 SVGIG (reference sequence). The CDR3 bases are TGTGCCCGGAGGCTTTTTGTAGCGGGAAGGGGAGATACGCAGTATTTT. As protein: CARRLFVAGRGDTQYF.